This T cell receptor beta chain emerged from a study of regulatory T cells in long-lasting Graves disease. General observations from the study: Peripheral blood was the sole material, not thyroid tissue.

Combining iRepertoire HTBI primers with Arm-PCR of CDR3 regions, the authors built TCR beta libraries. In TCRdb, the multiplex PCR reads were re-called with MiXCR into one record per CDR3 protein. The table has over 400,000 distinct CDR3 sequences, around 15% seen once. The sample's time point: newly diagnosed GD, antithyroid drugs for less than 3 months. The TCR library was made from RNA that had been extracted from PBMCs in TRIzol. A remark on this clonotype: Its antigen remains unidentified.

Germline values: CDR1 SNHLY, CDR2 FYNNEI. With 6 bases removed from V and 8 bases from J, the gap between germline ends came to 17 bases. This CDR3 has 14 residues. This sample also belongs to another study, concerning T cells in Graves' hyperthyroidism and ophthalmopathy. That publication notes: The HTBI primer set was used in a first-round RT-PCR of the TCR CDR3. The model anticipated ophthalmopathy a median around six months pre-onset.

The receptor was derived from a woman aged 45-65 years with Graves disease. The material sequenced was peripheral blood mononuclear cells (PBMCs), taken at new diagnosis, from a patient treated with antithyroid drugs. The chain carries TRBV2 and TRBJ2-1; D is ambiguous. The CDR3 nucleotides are TGTGCCAGCAGGGCGGTATCTACGTTCGATGAGCAGTTCTTC. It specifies CASRAVSTFDEQFF.